What follows are 6 T cell receptor beta chains derived from one specimen sequenced in a study of OX40 agonist ivuxolimab in advanced cancers. The assay was immunoSEQ multiplex PCR, and TCRdb's table has in-frame clones only and misses some. Counted here are around 16,000 clones, more than 70% occurring once; the ten biggest clones make up less than 0.85%. The sequenced sample was CD4+ or CD8+ T cells sorted from blood, obtained in a trial of the OX40 agonist ivuxolimab. Receptor source: an adult with an advanced solid tumor such as melanoma, head and neck, liver or kidney cancer.

The chain couples TRBV6-5 to TRBJ2-7, with D possibly TRBD1 on 7 matching bases. Per germline, CDR1 MNHEY and CDR2 SVGAGI. The CDR3 has 15 residues. V was trimmed by 4 bases and J by 1 base, leaving 14 bases between them. CDR3 sequence: CASSLGQGGSYEQYF. CDR3 bases: TGTGCCAGCAGTTTGGGCCAGGGGGGTTCCTACGAGCAGTACTTC.

The sample holds one count of this clone. The CDR3: CASRQGYSGNTIYF. CDR3 nucleotide sequence: TGTGCCAGCAGACAGGGGTACTCTGGAAACACCATATATTTT. The chain couples TRBV6-5 to TRBJ1-3; 7 bases map to TRBD1. Germline V gives CDR1 MNHEY, CDR2 SVGAGI. J was trimmed by 0 bases and V by 6 bases; bases with no gene match: 2. The CDR3 is made up of 14 amino acids.

The V call is TRBV25-1, the J call TRBJ2-2; 7 bases align to TRBD1. The CDR3 sequence is 16 residues long. The V gene's germline CDR1 is MGHDK and CDR2 SYGVNS. J was trimmed by 3 bases and V by 2 bases; bases with no gene match: 6. CDR3 in DNA: TGTGCCAGCAGTGAAACCCACAGGGGCCACACCGGGGAGCTGTTTTTT. This gives the protein CASSETHRGHTGELFF. Supplemented by reference TRBV25-1 and TRBJ2-2, the full variable domain reads EADIYQTPRYLVIGTGKKITLECSQTMGHDKMYWYQQDPGMELHLIHYSYGVNSTEKGDLSSESTVSRIRTEHFPLTLESARPSHTSQYLCASSETHRGHTGELFFGEGSRLTVL.

The V and J genes are TRBV2 and TRBJ2-6, with 7 bases matching TRBD1. Germline assignment: CDR1 SNHLY and CDR2 FYNNEI. This CDR3 is 13 amino acids long. V gave up 1 base and J gave up 11 bases; unmatched junction bases: 2. CDR3 region: CASSEVQGDVLTF. CDR3 sequence (DNA): TGTGCCAGCAGTGAAGTCCAGGGGGACGTCCTGACTTTC.

The J gene is TRBJ2-2, the V gene TRBV10-3; 11 nucleotides line up with TRBD2. Germline V gives CDR1 ENHRY, CDR2 SYGVKD. The CDR3 spans 18 residues. J gave up 1 base and V 0 bases, and 4 bases lay outside the gene matches. CDR3 region: CAISESPSGGMNTGELFF. The CDR3 DNA reads TGTGCCATCAGTGAGTCCCCTAGCGGGGGGATGAACACCGGGGAGCTGTTTTTT.

As to this clone: Germline and junction disagree at one end, which may indicate a read error. The chain carries TRBV20-1 and TRBJ1-2, with 9 bases aligning to TRBD1. The germline V gene has CDR1 DFQATT and CDR2 SNEGSKA (reference sequence). The CDR3 runs 10 residues. CDR3 region: CSANPDRGVF. The CDR3 DNA sequence: TGCAGTGCTAACCCAGACAGGGGGGTATTC.